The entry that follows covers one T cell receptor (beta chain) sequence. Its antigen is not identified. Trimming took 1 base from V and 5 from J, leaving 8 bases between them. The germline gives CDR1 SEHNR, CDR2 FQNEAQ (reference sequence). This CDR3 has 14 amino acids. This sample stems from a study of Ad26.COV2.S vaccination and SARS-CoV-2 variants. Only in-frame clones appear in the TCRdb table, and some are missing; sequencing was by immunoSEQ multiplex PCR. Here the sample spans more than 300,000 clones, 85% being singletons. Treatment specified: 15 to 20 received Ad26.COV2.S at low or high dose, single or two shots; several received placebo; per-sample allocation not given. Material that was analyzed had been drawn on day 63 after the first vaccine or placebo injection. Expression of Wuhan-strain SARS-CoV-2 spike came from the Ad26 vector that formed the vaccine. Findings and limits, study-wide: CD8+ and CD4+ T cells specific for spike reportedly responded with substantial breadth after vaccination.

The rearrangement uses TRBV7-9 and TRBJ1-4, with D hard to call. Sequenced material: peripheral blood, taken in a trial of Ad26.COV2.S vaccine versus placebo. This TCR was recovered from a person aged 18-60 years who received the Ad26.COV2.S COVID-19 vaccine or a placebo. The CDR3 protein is CASSLGTGNEKLFF. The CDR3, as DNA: TGTGCCAGCAGCTTAGGGACGGGGAATGAAAAACTGTTTTTT.